These 27 T cell receptor beta chains originate from one sample sequenced in a study of blood T cell repertoires in COVID-19. The method was immunoSEQ multiplex PCR; TCRdb's version includes in-frame clones alone and lacks a portion of them. The sample carries roughly 80,000 clones, roughly four fifths recorded once. The sequenced material came from peripheral blood. Source of these receptors: a human donor in a cohort sampled during active COVID-19.

This rearrangement joins TRBV7-7 to TRBJ2-5, with TRBD2 matching over 9 bases. Germline values: CDR1 SSHAT, CDR2 FNYEAQ (reference sequence). The CDR3 has 17 residues. V lost 6 bases and J lost 6; bases outside the gene matches: 17. CDR3 protein: CASSSGVQAGGVQTQYF. Here the CDR3 DNA reads TGTGCCAGCAGTTCAGGGGTACAGGCGGGAGGGGTGCAGACCCAGTACTTC.

V gene TRBV18 combines with J gene TRBJ2-7; tentatively, D is TRBD1 (6 bases). V lost 2 bases and J 3 bases, leaving 8 bases between the germline ends. The length of the CDR3 is 13 residues. Per the germline V gene, CDR1 is KGHSH and CDR2 is LQKENI. The CDR3 region has the DNA TGTGCCAGCTCACCAGGGACAAACTACGAGCAGTACTTC. This encodes CASSPGTNYEQYF.

V gene TRBV9 combines with J gene TRBJ2-5; 9 bases match TRBD2. V dropped 2 bases and J dropped 4; count of bases not matched to a gene: 3. The CDR3 loop spans 14 amino acids. Germline loops: CDR1 SGDLS, CDR2 YYNGEE. CDR3 protein: CASSVHSGRETQYF. The CDR3 DNA is TGTGCCAGCAGCGTGCATAGCGGGAGAGAGACCCAGTACTTC.

The J gene is TRBJ1-4, the V gene TRBV5-1, with 7 positions matching TRBD1. Germline assignment: CDR1 SGHRS and CDR2 YFSETQ. This CDR3 has 15 residues. V trimming: 7 bases; J trimming: 2 bases; junction bases outside the gene matches: 8. The CDR3: CASSTGPSTNEKLFF. The CDR3 nucleotides read TGCGCCAGCTCGACAGGGCCTAGCACTAATGAAAAACTGTTTTTT.

The gene calls are TRBV2 and TRBJ2-2; 9 nucleotides align to TRBD2. Germline assignment: CDR1 SNHLY and CDR2 FYNNEI. V lost 7 bases and J lost 7; bases outside the gene matches: 10. The CDR3 contains 15 residues. The CDR3 DNA is TGTGCCAGCATCCTTAGCGGGAGCGGAGTCGGGGAGCTGTTTTTT. Translating it yields CASILSGSGVGELFF.

The V gene is TRBV6-5, the J gene TRBJ1-2, with D possibly matching TRBD1 (5 bases). Trimming took 2 bases from V and 3 from J, leaving 13 bases between them. The CDR3 is 15 amino acids. The germline V gene encodes CDR1 MNHEY and CDR2 SVGAGI. The CDR3 DNA reads as TGTGCCAGCAGTTACGGGCTACAGGATTACTATGGCTACACCTTC. Translation gives CASSYGLQDYYGYTF.

The chain joins TRBV6-5 to TRBJ1-2; 8 bases line up with TRBD1. The CDR3 loop spans 15 amino acids. The J segment lost 6 bases and the V segment lost 0 bases, leaving 6 bases of the junction unmatched. Germline CDR1 reads MNHEY; CDR2 reads SVGAGI. CDR3 sequence: CASSYSGQGSNGYTF. In DNA, the CDR3 is TGTGCCAGCAGTTACTCAGGACAGGGTTCTAATGGCTACACCTTC.

This chain joins TRBV19 and TRBJ2-2, with 11 bases lining up with TRBD2. V shed 5 bases and J 6 bases; nucleotides not matched to a gene: 8. This CDR3 contains 16 residues. Germline V lookup: CDR1 LNHDA, CDR2 SQIVND (reference sequence). The CDR3 DNA is TGTGCCAGTAGTCGGGATAGCGGGGGGGCGGCCGGGGAGCTGTTTTTT. Translating it yields CASSRDSGGAAGELFF.

This clone came up a few times. The junction departs from germline at one end; a sequencing error may be responsible. Other DNA sequences in this sample translate to the same CDR3. CDR3 in amino acids: CARRWGPGGKLGELFF. The CDR3 DNA follows: TGCGCCCGCCGCTGGGGGCCGGGGGGGAAATTAGGGGAGCTGTTTTTT. The chain joins TRBV5-3 to TRBJ2-2, with 8 nucleotides matching TRBD2. TRBV5-3 is an ORF, with its function uncertain. The CDR3 is 16 amino acids.

This clone appeared a few times. The V gene is TRBV7-2, the J gene TRBJ2-7; TRBD2 is a possible D gene (6 bases). There are 15 residues in the CDR3. Germline V lookup: CDR1 SGHTA, CDR2 FQGNSA. V dropped 2 bases and J dropped 0 bases, with 11 bases sitting between them. The CDR3 is CASSLKAGSSYEQYF. CDR3 in DNA: TGTGCCAGCAGCTTAAAGGCGGGGAGCTCCTACGAGCAGTACTTC.

This chain joins TRBV2 and TRBJ1-2; D call uncertain. This CDR3 spans 14 amino acids. The V gene lost 1 base and the J gene lost 2 bases, with 8 bases spanning the gap. Germline lookup yields CDR1 SNHLY and CDR2 FYNNEI. CDR3 sequence: CASSEEQRNYGYTF. CDR3 coding DNA: TGTGCCAGCAGTGAAGAACAGCGGAACTATGGCTACACCTTC.

This chain joins TRBV5-1 and TRBJ1-4; perhaps TRBD1 as D (5 bases). The CDR3 contains 15 residues. The germline V gene has CDR1 SGHRS and CDR2 YFSETQ. Deletions cut 0 bases from V and 4 bases from J, with 10 bases between. CDR3 coding DNA: TGCGCCAGCAGCTTGGCAGGGACTAGTAATGAAAAACTGTTTTTT. Translating gives CASSLAGTSNEKLFF.

This clone was counted a few times. This chain joins TRBV6-5 and TRBJ2-7; TRBD2 aligns across 11 bases. Germline V CDR1 and CDR2: MNHEY, SVGAGI. Unmatched junction bases numbered 6, after V lost 7 bases and J lost 1 base. This CDR3 is 15 amino acids long. CDR3 sequence (DNA): TGTGCCAGCATTGGACTAGCGGGCGTTTCCTACGAGCAGTACTTC. Protein product: CASIGLAGVSYEQYF.

This rearrangement joins TRBV12-3 or TRBV12-4 to TRBJ1-2, with a weak D call TRBD1 (5 bases). The V end lost 4 bases, the J end lost 2 bases, and 8 bases lay between the germline ends. The CDR3 is 13 residues long. CDR3 sequence (DNA): TGTGCCAGCAGTTCTGGGGGGAACTATGGCTACACCTTC. The encoded protein is CASSSGGNYGYTF.

The rearrangement joins TRBV7-6 to TRBJ2-7; D is perhaps TRBD2 (6 bases). Trimming removed 5 bases at V and 1 base at J, with 15 bases between. This CDR3 comprises 15 residues. CDR1 and CDR2 from the germline V gene are SGHVS and FNYEAQ. CDR3 amino acids: CASSINTGESYEQYF. The CDR3 DNA sequence: TGTGCCAGCAGCATAAATACGGGAGAGTCCTACGAGCAGTACTTC.

The chain combines TRBV28 with TRBJ2-7; perhaps TRBD1 as D (6 bases). The CDR3 covers 11 residues. Germline CDR1 reads MDHEN; CDR2 reads SYDVKM. V lost 11 bases to trimming and J lost 2 bases, with 10 bases between them. CDR3 residues: CASTGAYEQYF. For the CDR3, the DNA is TGTGCCTCGACAGGAGCCTACGAGCAGTACTTC.

This chain links TRBV6-6 with TRBJ2-3; 10 positions agree with TRBD1. V was clipped by 5 bases and J by 2 bases; unmatched bases: 10. The germline V gene has CDR1 MNHNY and CDR2 SVGAGI (reference sequence). CDR3 length: 17 amino acids. The CDR3 DNA is TGTGCCAGCAGTCGCTCCGGGACAGGGGTTTCCACAGATACGCAGTATTTT. Its protein is CASSRSGTGVSTDTQYF.

The chain has TRBV24-1 and TRBJ1-2, with 9 positions matching TRBD1. The CDR3 loop spans 15 amino acids. Per germline, CDR1 KGHDR and CDR2 SFDVKD. J lost 8 bases, V lost 2 bases, and 8 bases had no gene match. In nucleotides, the CDR3 is TGTGCCACCAGTGATTCGGGGACAGGGATGGGCGGCTACACCTTC. Residues: CATSDSGTGMGGYTF.

In the case of this clone: The sample contains more than one DNA sequence encoding this CDR3. CDR3 amino acids: CASSPGGTGTYEQYF. Here the CDR3 DNA reads TGTGCCAGCAGCCCAGGGGGGACAGGTACTTACGAGCAGTACTTC. The chain combines TRBV7-3 with TRBJ2-7, with TRBD1 matching 8 bases. Germline CDR1 SGHTA, CDR2 FQGTGA. The junction had 10 bases not matched to a gene; V was cut back by 5 bases and J by 4 bases. This CDR3 has 15 residues.

This clone appeared once. V and J are TRBV18 and TRBJ2-7; TRBD2 might be the D (5 bases). From germline, CDR1 is KGHSH and CDR2 LQKENI. CDR3 length: 12 amino acids. Deletions cut 3 bases from V and 3 bases from J, with 6 bases between. Written as DNA, the CDR3 is TGTGCCAGCTCACCCGGGATCTACGAGCAGTACTTC. It specifies CASSPGIYEQYF.

The chain recombines TRBV24-1 with TRBJ2-5; a possible D gene is TRBD2 (6 bases). Germline values: CDR1 KGHDR, CDR2 SFDVKD. The length of the CDR3 is 14 residues. V was pared by 4 bases and J by 7 bases, with 15 bases between. The CDR3, as DNA: TGTGCCACCAGTGACACGGGACTCGAAGGGACCCAGTACTTC. This translates into CATSDTGLEGTQYF.

This clone was seen a single time. V is TRBV28 and J is TRBJ1-5, with TRBD1 as a possible D gene (5 bases). The CDR3 consists of 11 residues. Germline CDR1 reads MDHEN; CDR2 reads SYDVKM. Between the trimmed V and J ends, which lost 8 bases and 11 bases, there was a span of 13 bases. The CDR3 nucleotides are TGTGCCAGCGCTCCAACGGGGGCCCAGCATTTT. As protein: CASAPTGAQHF. Based on the CDR3 plus reference TRBV28 and TRBJ1-5, the full variable domain is DVKVTQSSRYLVKRTGEKVFLECVQDMDHENMFWYRQDPGLGLRLIYFSYDVKMKEKGDIPEGYSVSREKKERFSLILESASTNQTSMYLCASAPTGAQHFGDGTRLSIL.

V is TRBV24-1 and J is TRBJ1-5, with D maybe TRBD1 (5 bases). V lost 1 base and J 9 bases, leaving 12 bases between the germline ends. This CDR3 spans 14 amino acids. Germline V gives CDR1 KGHDR, CDR2 SFDVKD. The CDR3 DNA reads as TGTGCCACCAGTGATTTCGGGGGAGAACGGCCCCAGCATTTT. It translates to CATSDFGGERPQHF.

This clone was recorded once. The chain carries TRBV9 and TRBJ2-3; unclear D gene. The CDR3 is 13 amino acids. V gave up 4 bases and J gave up 0 bases, with 6 bases separating them. CDR1 SGDLS and CDR2 YYNGEE come from the germline V gene. Here the CDR3 DNA reads TGTGCCAGCAGCCAGGCTAGCACAGATACGCAGTATTTT. As protein: CASSQASTDTQYF.

CDR3 in amino acids: CAWSVGARGYTEAFF. CDR3 sequence (DNA): TGTGCCTGGAGTGTAGGGGCCAGGGGGTACACTGAAGCTTTCTTT. The genes are TRBV30 and TRBJ1-1; 7 bases align to TRBD1. Trimming cost V 0 bases and J 3 bases; bases outside gene matches: 7. CDR3 size: 15 residues. The germline V gene encodes CDR1 GTSNPN and CDR2 SVGIG (reference sequence). Combining the CDR3 with reference TRBV30 and TRBJ1-1 gives the whole variable domain SQTIHQWPATLVQPVGSPLSLECTVEGTSNPNLYWYRQAAGRGLQLLFYSVGIGQISSEVPQNLSASRPQDRQFILSSKKLLLSDSGFYLCAWSVGARGYTEAFFGQGTRLTVV.

The chain employs TRBV9 and TRBJ2-7, with 7 bases aligning to TRBD1. V was clipped by 0 bases and J by 5 bases; unmatched bases: 8. The CDR3 totals 15 residues. In germline, CDR1 is SGDLS, CDR2 YYNGEE. The CDR3 loop reads CASSVDGRQGNEQYF. CDR3 bases: TGTGCCAGCAGCGTAGATGGGCGACAGGGAAACGAGCAGTACTTC.

The chain is built from TRBV6-5 and TRBJ2-7, with D perhaps TRBD1 (6 bases). The CDR3 loop spans 15 amino acids. The germline V gene encodes CDR1 MNHEY and CDR2 SVGAGI. V gave up 2 bases and J gave up 4 bases, with 15 bases separating them. The CDR3 is CASSYTGARGYEQYF. In DNA, the CDR3 is TGTGCCAGCAGTTACACCGGGGCTAGGGGGTACGAGCAGTACTTC.